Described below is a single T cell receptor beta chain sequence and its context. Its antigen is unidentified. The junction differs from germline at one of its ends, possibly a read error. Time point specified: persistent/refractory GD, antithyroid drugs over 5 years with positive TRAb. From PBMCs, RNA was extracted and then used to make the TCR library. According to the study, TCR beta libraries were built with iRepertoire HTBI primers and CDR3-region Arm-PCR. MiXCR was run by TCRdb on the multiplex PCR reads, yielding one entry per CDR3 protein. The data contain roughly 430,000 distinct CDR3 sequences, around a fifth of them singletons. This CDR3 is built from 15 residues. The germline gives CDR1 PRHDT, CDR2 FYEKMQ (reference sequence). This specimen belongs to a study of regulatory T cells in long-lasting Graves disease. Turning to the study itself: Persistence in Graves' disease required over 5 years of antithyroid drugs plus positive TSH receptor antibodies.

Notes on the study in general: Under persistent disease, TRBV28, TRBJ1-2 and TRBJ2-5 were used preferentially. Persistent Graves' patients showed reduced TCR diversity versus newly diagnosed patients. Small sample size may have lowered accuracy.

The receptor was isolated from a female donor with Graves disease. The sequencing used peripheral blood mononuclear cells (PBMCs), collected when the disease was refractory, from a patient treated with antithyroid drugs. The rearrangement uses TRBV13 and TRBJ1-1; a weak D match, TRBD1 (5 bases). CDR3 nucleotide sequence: TGTGCCAGCAGCCGCACGGGTTGGGGGAACACTGGAGCTTTCTTT. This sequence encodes CASSRTGWGNTGAFF. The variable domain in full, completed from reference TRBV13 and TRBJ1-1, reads AAGVIQSPRHLIKEKRETATLKCYPIPRHDTVYWYQQGPGQDPQFLISFYEKMQSDKGSIPDRFSAQQFSDYHSELNMSSLELGDSALYFCASSRTGWGNTGAFFGQGTRLTVV.